Listed below are T cell receptor beta chains from one sample, sequenced in a study of OX40 agonist ivuxolimab in advanced cancers. The method was immunoSEQ multiplex PCR; TCRdb's version includes in-frame clones alone and lacks a portion of them. The top ten clones hold about 0.3% of a sample with 90,000 or so clones, roughly 89% of them seen once. The sequences come from CD4+ or CD8+ T cells sorted from blood, collected in a trial of the OX40 agonist ivuxolimab. Receptor source: an adult with an advanced solid tumor such as melanoma, head and neck, liver or kidney cancer. The CDR3 runs from the conserved cysteine through the conserved F or W. The D gene is left open where the match is weak. Size tells how often a clone was seen (once, few, many) or the class of an expanded clone, and some rows leave it out.

>TRBD2|TRBV4-2|.|TRBJ2-7
TGTGCCAGCAGCCAAGCGTCGGGGGGAGGGAGGCAGTACTTC
CASSQASGGGRQYF
>.|TRBV7-6|.|TRBJ2-2
TGTGCCAGCAGCTTCCTGAACACCGGGGAGCTGTTTTTT
CASSFLNTGELFF
>.|TRBV7-2|once|TRBJ2-5
TGTGCCAGCAGCTTAGTTCCGGACGAGACCCAGTACTTC
CASSLVPDETQYF
>.|TRBV28|.|TRBJ2-2
TGTGCCAGCAGTTTTTCGGACAGTGAGTCAGCCGGGGAGCTGTTTTTT
CASSFSDSESAGELFF
>.|TRBV7-3|.|TRBJ1-1
TGTGCCAGCAGCCAAAAGATGAACACTGAAGCTTTCTTT
CASSQKMNTEAFF
>.|TRBV18|few|TRBJ1-3
TGTGCCAGCTCAGCTACAGGGCTGAGTCTCTCTGGAAACACCATATATTTT
CASSATGLSLSGNTIYF
>.|TRBV5-6|.|TRBJ2-5
TGTGCCAGCAGCTTACAGGGAGTAGGTGTCCAAGAGACCCAGTACTTC
CASSLQGVGVQETQYF
>.|TRBV18|.|TRBJ1-1
TGTGCCAGCTCACCAAGCCAGAACACTGAAGCTTTCTTT
CASSPSQNTEAFF
>.|TRBV2|.|TRBJ2-7
TGTGCCAGCAATCCCACCTCCTACGAGCAGTACTTC
CASNPTSYEQYF
>TRBD2|TRBV28|.|TRBJ2-1
TGTGCCAGCAGTTTAATAACTAGCGGATACAATGAGCAGTTCTTC
CASSLITSGYNEQFF
>.|TRBV4-1|.|TRBJ2-7
TGCGCCAGCAGCCAAAGAGAGCGGCAGGGAATCTACGAGCAGTACTTC
CASSQRERQGIYEQYF
>.|TRBV7-2|.|TRBJ1-2
TGTGCCAGTAATGACCCTCCAGAGGGCGGCTACACCTTC
CASNDPPEGGYTF
>TRBD1|TRBV28|once|TRBJ1-1
TGTGCCAGCAGTTCCGCCGGGACAGAGATTGAAGCTTTCTTT
CASSSAGTEIEAFF
>TRBD1|TRBV28|.|TRBJ1-1
TGTGCCACCACCAGGGGGGGGGACAACACTGAAGCTTTCTTT
CATTRGGDNTEAFF
>.|TRBV7-2|.|TRBJ2-3
TGTGCCAGCAGCTTAGGGATGAGAGGGATCACAGATACGCAGTATTTT
CASSLGMRGITDTQYF
>.|TRBV5-4|.|TRBJ1-6
TGTGCCAGCAGCTTGGGTGGAGGGGTGAGCTCCTATAATTCACCCCTCCACTTT
CASSLGGGVSSYNSPLHF
>.|TRBV6-6|.|TRBJ1-5
TGTGCCAGCAGTTACTCGGGGGGAGAGGTCAATCAGCCCCAGCATTTT
CASSYSGGEVNQPQHF
>.|TRBV9|.|TRBJ2-3
TGTGCCAGCAGCGTAGGTGCCGATAAAGTTACGCAGTATTTT
CASSVGADKVTQYF
>.|TRBV7-3|once|TRBJ2-5
TGTGCCAGCAGCGTTTCTGGACGTCAAGAGACCCAGTACTTC
CASSVSGRQETQYF
>.|TRBV7-2|.|TRBJ1-3
TGTGCCAGCAGCTTAGCCTTTGACAGACCTTCTGGAAACACCATATATTTT
CASSLAFDRPSGNTIYF
>.|TRBV6-5|.|TRBJ2-1
TGTGCCAGCAGGAAAAGCGGAAGCGGATACAATGAGCAGTTCTTC
CASRKSGSGYNEQFF
>TRBD2|TRBV14|.|TRBJ2-5
TGTGCCAGCAGCCCTCTAGCGGGGGGGCACGAGACCCAGTACTTC
CASSPLAGGHETQYF
>.|TRBV30|.|TRBJ2-5
TGTGCCTGGGGAAATAGAGTTAACCAAGAGACCCAGTACTTC
CAWGNRVNQETQYF
>.|TRBV6-5|.|TRBJ1-5
TGTGCCAGCAGCCCCGACAGAAACCAGCCCCAGCATTTT
CASSPDRNQPQHF